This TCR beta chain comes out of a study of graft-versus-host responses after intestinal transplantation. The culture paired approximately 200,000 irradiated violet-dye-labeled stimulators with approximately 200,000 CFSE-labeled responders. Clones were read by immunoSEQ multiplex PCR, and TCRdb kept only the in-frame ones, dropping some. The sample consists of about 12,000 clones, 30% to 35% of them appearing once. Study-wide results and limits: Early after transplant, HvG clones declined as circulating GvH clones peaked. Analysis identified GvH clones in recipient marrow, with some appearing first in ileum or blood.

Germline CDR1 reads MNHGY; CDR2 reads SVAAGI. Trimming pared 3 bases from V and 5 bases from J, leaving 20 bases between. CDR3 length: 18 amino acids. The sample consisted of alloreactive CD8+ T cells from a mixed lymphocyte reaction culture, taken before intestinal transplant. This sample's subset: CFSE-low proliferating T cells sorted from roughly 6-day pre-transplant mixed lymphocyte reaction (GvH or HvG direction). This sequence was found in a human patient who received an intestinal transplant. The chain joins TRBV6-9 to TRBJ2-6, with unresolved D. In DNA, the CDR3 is TGTGCCAGCAGTTACAGCATCTTACGACAAAGTCGGGCCAACGTCCTGACTTTC. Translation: CASSYSILRQSRANVLTF.